Listed below are T cell receptor beta chains from one sample, sequenced in a study of beta chain features in type 1 diabetes. The protocol was immunoSEQ multiplex PCR, while the TCRdb copy is restricted to in-frame clones and leaves out a portion. The data show about 370,000 clones, around a tenth seen once. Sequencing used central memory CD4+ T cells from blood. These receptors were collected from a man aged 25-45 years with type 1 diabetes. Both conserved end residues are part of each CDR3. Each record gives: clone size, J gene, V gene, CDR3 length, D gene, CDR3 DNA, CDR3 protein. D genes are given only for firm matches. Some rows mark clone size as missing; the rest say once, few, many or name a class of expanded clone.

abundance: few; j_gene: TRBJ2-7; v_gene: TRBV2; len: 14; d_gene: TRBD2; CDR3nt: TGTGCCAGCAATATAGCGGGAGGGCCCTACGAGCAGTACTTC; CDR3aa: CASNIAGGPYEQYF
abundance: -; j_gene: TRBJ2-7; v_gene: TRBV6-5; len: 13; d_gene: TRBD1; CDR3nt: TGTGCCAGCAGTTCGGGACAGGGTCTCGAGCAGTACTTC; CDR3aa: CASSSGQGLEQYF
abundance: few; j_gene: TRBJ2-1; v_gene: TRBV11-1; len: 15; d_gene: TRBD1; CDR3nt: TGTGCCAGCAGCTTTACAGGGGCGAGTACAATGGAGCAGTTCTTC; CDR3aa: CASSFTGASTMEQFF
abundance: many; j_gene: TRBJ1-1; v_gene: TRBV19; len: 13; d_gene: -; CDR3nt: TGTGCCAGTATTACAGGCATGAACACTGAAGCTTTCTTT; CDR3aa: CASITGMNTEAFF
abundance: few; j_gene: TRBJ2-1; v_gene: TRBV19; len: 15; d_gene: TRBD1; CDR3nt: TGTGCCAGTAGTCAAAGACAGGGGGTCTCCAATGAGCAGTTCTTC; CDR3aa: CASSQRQGVSNEQFF
abundance: many; j_gene: TRBJ1-1; v_gene: TRBV5-1; len: 14; d_gene: TRBD1; CDR3nt: TGCGCCAGCAGCCCACAGGGGGCCGGGACTGAAGCTTTCTTT; CDR3aa: CASSPQGAGTEAFF
abundance: few; j_gene: TRBJ1-5; v_gene: TRBV7-8; len: 13; d_gene: -; CDR3nt: TGTGCCAGCAGCTTAGATGGGAGGCAGCCCCAGCATTTT; CDR3aa: CASSLDGRQPQHF
abundance: -; j_gene: TRBJ2-5; v_gene: TRBV9; len: 16; d_gene: -; CDR3nt: TGTGCCAGCAGCGTAGCCGGGTCCAGGCACCAAGAGACCCAGTACTTC; CDR3aa: CASSVAGSRHQETQYF
abundance: -; j_gene: TRBJ2-3; v_gene: TRBV7-2; len: 13; d_gene: -; CDR3nt: TGTGCCAGCAGCCCCACTAGTTCGGATACGCAGTATTTT; CDR3aa: CASSPTSSDTQYF
abundance: -; j_gene: TRBJ2-1; v_gene: TRBV10-3; len: 17; d_gene: TRBD2; CDR3nt: TGTGCCACTTCCGGGACTAGCGGGCTCCTCTCCTACAATGAGCAGTTCTTC; CDR3aa: CATSGTSGLLSYNEQFF
abundance: many; j_gene: TRBJ2-7; v_gene: TRBV28; len: 15; d_gene: -; CDR3nt: TGTGCCAGCAGTTTAATCGGGACTTCCACCTACGAGCAGTACTTC; CDR3aa: CASSLIGTSTYEQYF
abundance: -; j_gene: TRBJ2-1; v_gene: TRBV6-5; len: 15; d_gene: -; CDR3nt: TGTGCCAGCAGTCGCACTCAATCCTCCTACAATGAGCAGTTCTTC; CDR3aa: CASSRTQSSYNEQFF
abundance: few; j_gene: TRBJ2-2; v_gene: TRBV23-1; len: 17; d_gene: TRBD1; CDR3nt: TGCGCCAGCAGTCGCTTACAGGGGGCGTTTTGCACCGGGGAGCTGTTTTTT; CDR3aa: CASSRLQGAFCTGELFF
abundance: few; j_gene: TRBJ2-3; v_gene: TRBV27; len: 13; d_gene: -; CDR3nt: TGTGCCAGCAGTTTTAGAGGAGCAGATACGCAGTATTTT; CDR3aa: CASSFRGADTQYF
abundance: few; j_gene: TRBJ2-7; v_gene: TRBV11-2; len: 13; d_gene: -; CDR3nt: TGTGCCAGCAGCCCCGCCGCTAGCTACGAGCAGTACTTC; CDR3aa: CASSPAASYEQYF
abundance: few; j_gene: TRBJ2-7; v_gene: TRBV27; len: 14; d_gene: TRBD2; CDR3nt: TGTGCCAGCAGTCTTAGCGGGTACACCTACGAGCAGTACTTC; CDR3aa: CASSLSGYTYEQYF
abundance: many; j_gene: TRBJ2-5; v_gene: TRBV6-6; len: 13; d_gene: -; CDR3nt: TGTGCCAGCAGTTCGAAGGGGGAAGAGACCCAGTACTTC; CDR3aa: CASSSKGEETQYF
abundance: few; j_gene: TRBJ2-7; v_gene: TRBV4-3; len: 13; d_gene: -; CDR3nt: TGCGCCAGCAGCCAAGGACCAGACTACGAGCAGTACTTC; CDR3aa: CASSQGPDYEQYF
abundance: few; j_gene: TRBJ1-5; v_gene: TRBV6-5; len: 14; d_gene: -; CDR3nt: TGTGCCAGCAGCGGGCCAGCAGGCTACATGCCCCAGCATTTT; CDR3aa: CASSGPAGYMPQHF
abundance: few; j_gene: TRBJ1-5; v_gene: TRBV30; len: 14; d_gene: -; CDR3nt: TGTGCCTGGAGTGCAGACCTTGGGGGTCAGCCCCAGCATTTT; CDR3aa: CAWSADLGGQPQHF
abundance: -; j_gene: TRBJ2-5; v_gene: TRBV9; len: 15; d_gene: TRBD1; CDR3nt: TGTGCCAGCAGCCCGCGGGACAGGGCGGCAGAGACCCAGTACTTC; CDR3aa: CASSPRDRAAETQYF
abundance: many; j_gene: TRBJ2-3; v_gene: TRBV10-3; len: 14; d_gene: -; CDR3nt: TGTGCCATCAGTGAGACCGGCATCGGGGATACGCAGTATTTT; CDR3aa: CAISETGIGDTQYF
abundance: -; j_gene: TRBJ2-5; v_gene: TRBV7-7; len: 13; d_gene: -; CDR3nt: TGTGCTAGCAGCTTAGGGGTTGCGGAGACCCAGTACTTC; CDR3aa: CASSLGVAETQYF
abundance: few; j_gene: TRBJ2-4; v_gene: TRBV11-2; len: 18; d_gene: -; CDR3nt: TGTGCCAGCAGCTTCGGGGATCAGGTTCCGCGAGCCAAAAACATTCAGTACTTC; CDR3aa: CASSFGDQVPRAKNIQYF
abundance: many; j_gene: TRBJ2-6; v_gene: TRBV27; len: 16; d_gene: -; CDR3nt: TGTGCCAGCAGTCACCCCCGGACAGCTGGGGCCAACGTCCTGACTTTC; CDR3aa: CASSHPRTAGANVLTF
abundance: many; j_gene: TRBJ1-1; v_gene: TRBV15; len: 14; d_gene: -; CDR3nt: TGTGCCACCAACCCGGGACTCTGGAACACTGAAGCTTTCTTT; CDR3aa: CATNPGLWNTEAFF
abundance: -; j_gene: TRBJ1-4; v_gene: TRBV15; len: 17; d_gene: -; CDR3nt: TGTGCCACCAGCAGAATCCCGGCAGGACTGAAAAATGAAAAACTGTTTTTT; CDR3aa: CATSRIPAGLKNEKLFF